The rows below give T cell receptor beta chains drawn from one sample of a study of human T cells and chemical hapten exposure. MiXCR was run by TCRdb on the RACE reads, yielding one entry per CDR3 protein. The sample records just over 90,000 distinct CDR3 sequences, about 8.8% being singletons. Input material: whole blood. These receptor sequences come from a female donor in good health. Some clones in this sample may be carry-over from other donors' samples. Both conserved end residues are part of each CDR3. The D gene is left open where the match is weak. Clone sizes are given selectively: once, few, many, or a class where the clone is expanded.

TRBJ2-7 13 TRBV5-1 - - TGCGCCAGCAGTAGAAGGGAAGGGTACGAGCAGTACTTC CASSRREGYEQYF
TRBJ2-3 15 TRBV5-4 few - TGTGCCAGCAGCTTGGGGGGCAGGCGGGCAGATACGCAGTATTTT CASSLGGRRADTQYF
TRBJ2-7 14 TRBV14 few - TGTGCCAGCAGCCCCTTACAGGACCACTACGAGCAGTACTTC CASSPLQDHYEQYF
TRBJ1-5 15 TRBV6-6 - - TGTGCCAGCAGGCCCCATGACCTGGAGAATCAGCCCCAGCATTTT CASRPHDLENQPQHF
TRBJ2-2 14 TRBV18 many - TGTGCCAGCTCACCACAGAAGAACACCGGGGAGCTGTTTTTT CASSPQKNTGELFF
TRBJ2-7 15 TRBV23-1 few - TGCGCCAGCAGTCAATGTTCCGGGGTGGAGGACGAGCAGTACTTC CASSQCSGVEDEQYF
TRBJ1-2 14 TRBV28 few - TGTGCCAGCAGTGTCAAACAGACGATCTATGGCTACACCTTC CASSVKQTIYGYTF
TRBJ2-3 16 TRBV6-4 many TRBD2 TGTGCCAGCAGTGACTCAGTAGCGGGAGACACAGATACGCAGTATTTT CASSDSVAGDTDTQYF
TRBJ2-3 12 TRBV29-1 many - TGCAGCTCTCGATCCTACACAGATACGCAGTATTTT CSSRSYTDTQYF
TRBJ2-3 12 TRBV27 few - TGTGCCAGCTGGACAGTTGGGGATACGCAGTATTTT CASWTVGDTQYF
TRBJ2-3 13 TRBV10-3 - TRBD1 TGTGCCATCAGGACAGGGGGCACAGATACGCAGTATTTT CAIRTGGTDTQYF
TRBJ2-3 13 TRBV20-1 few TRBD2 TGCAGTGGTACCCGGACTAGCGCAGATACGCAGTATTTT CSGTRTSADTQYF
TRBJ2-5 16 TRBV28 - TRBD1 TGTGCCAGCAGTTTAACCCCCGGGACAGGGGGTGAGACCCAGTACTTC CASSLTPGTGGETQYF
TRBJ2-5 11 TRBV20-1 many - TGCAGTGCTAGAGATCTCGAGACCCAGTACTTC CSARDLETQYF
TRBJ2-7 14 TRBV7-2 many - TGTGCCAGCAGCCGAACAGCCGGAACCTACGAGCAGTACTTC CASSRTAGTYEQYF
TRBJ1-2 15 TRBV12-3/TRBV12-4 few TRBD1 TGTGCCAGCAGACTCGAGGGACAGGAGATCTATGGCTACACCTTC CASRLEGQEIYGYTF
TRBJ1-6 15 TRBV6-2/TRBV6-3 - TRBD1 TGTGCCAGCAGCACAGGGACAGGAGAGTATTCACCCCTCCACTTT CASSTGTGEYSPLHF
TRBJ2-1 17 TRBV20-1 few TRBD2 TGCAGTATAGGGGGGACTAGCGGGAGGGCCATGGACAATGAGCAGTTCTTC CSIGGTSGRAMDNEQFF
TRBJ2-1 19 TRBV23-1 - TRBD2 TGCGCCAGCAGTCAACTAGGGACTATCGAATCGAGCTCCTACAATGAGCAGTTCTTC CASSQLGTIESSSYNEQFF
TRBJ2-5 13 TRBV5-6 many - TGTGCCAGCAGCTTGCCGATCTTGAAGACCCAGTACTTC CASSLPILKTQYF
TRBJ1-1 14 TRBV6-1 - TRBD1 TGTGCCAGCAGGGGACAGGGGCTGAACACTGAAGCTTTCTTT CASRGQGLNTEAFF
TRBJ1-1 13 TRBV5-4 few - TGTGCCAGCAGCCCGGACGGCCACACTGAAGCTTTCTTT CASSPDGHTEAFF
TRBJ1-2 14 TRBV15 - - TGTGCCACCAGCAGAGCAAGACGGGATTATGGCTACACCTTC CATSRARRDYGYTF